Each of the 11 T cell receptor beta chains below was sequenced from the same sample in a study of CD8 T cells in Susac syndrome. It was with random hexamers that roughly 0.5 to 1 ug RNA was reverse transcribed. TCRdb redid the calling of the immunoSEQ multiplex PCR reads with MiXCR, one entry per CDR3 protein. The sample includes about 150,000 distinct CDR3 sequences, over 95% of them seen just once. Sequencing used CD8+ T cells from PBMCs. Every receptor here comes from a human donor with multiple sclerosis.

The chain joins TRBV3-1 to TRBJ2-1; maybe TRBD2 (6 bases). The CDR3 is 13 amino acids. Between the trimmed V and J ends, which lost 6 bases and 5 bases, there was a span of 11 bases. Germline values: CDR1 LGHDT, CDR2 YNNKEL (reference sequence). The CDR3 region has the DNA TGTGCCAGCAGAATAGGACTAAACAATGAGCAGTTCTTC. Amino acids: CASRIGLNNEQFF.

The gene calls are TRBV14 and TRBJ1-2; a possible D gene is TRBD1 (5 bases). CDR1 is SGHDN, CDR2 FVKESK, per germline. V lost 0 bases to trimming and J lost 3 bases, with 11 bases between them. The CDR3 is made up of 15 amino acids. The CDR3 reads CASSQDEGIYYGYTF. The CDR3 nucleotides are TGTGCCAGCAGCCAAGATGAGGGGATATACTATGGCTACACCTTC. Variable domain in full (rest from reference TRBV14 and TRBJ1-2): EAGVTQFPSHSVIEKGQTVTLRCDPISGHDNLYWYRRVMGKEIKFLLHFVKESKQDESGMPNNRFLAERTGGTYSTLKVQPAELEDSGVYFCASSQDEGIYYGYTFGSGTRLTVV.

The chain couples TRBV12-3 or TRBV12-4 to TRBJ2-3, with D possibly TRBD2 on 5 matching bases. This CDR3 has 15 amino acids. Trimming took off 3 bases at V and 0 bases at J, with 10 bases between the two ends. CDR3 nucleotides: TGTGCCAGCAGTTTTACTGCGGGTAGCACAGATACGCAGTATTTT. This encodes CASSFTAGSTDTQYF.

The DNA for the CDR3 is TGTGCCACCAGCAGAGACCACAGGGAGGTCGGATCACCCCTCCACTTT. Protein sequence: CATSRDHREVGSPLHF. The chain recombines TRBV15 with TRBJ1-6; D possibly corresponds to TRBD1 (6 bases). The germline gives CDR1 LNHNV, CDR2 YYDKDF (reference sequence). With 0 bases removed from V and 10 bases from J, the gap between germline ends came to 16 bases. This CDR3 region has 16 residues.

The chain carries TRBV27 and TRBJ2-3, with 10 bases matching TRBD1. The CDR3 is 16 amino acids. Per the germline V gene, CDR1 is MNHEY and CDR2 is SMNVEV (reference sequence). V was pared by 5 bases and J by 6 bases, with 11 bases of the junction left unmatched. For the CDR3, the DNA is TGTGCCAGCAGTCGTCGGACAGGGGGAGGAGCGGATACGCAGTATTTT. This gives the protein CASSRRTGGGADTQYF.

The chain has TRBV3-1 and TRBJ2-1; 9 bases are a match to TRBD2. This CDR3 has 15 residues. The germline V gene encodes CDR1 LGHDT and CDR2 YNNKEL (reference sequence). Trimming at V came to 0 bases and at J to 9 bases, leaving 6 bases not matched to a gene. The CDR3 nucleotides are TGTGCCAGCAGCCAAGAGCGGCTAGCGGGGATTGAGCAGTTCTTC. This encodes CASSQERLAGIEQFF.

V usage is TRBV18 and J usage is TRBJ2-7; D might be TRBD2 (5 bases). Germline V gene data show CDR1 as KGHSH and CDR2 as LQKENI. This CDR3 has 13 residues. V was pared by 2 bases and J by 6 bases, with 11 bases between. The CDR3 DNA reads TGTGCCAGCTCACCATTAGGCCGGGGCGAGCAGTACGTC. This gives the protein CASSPLGRGEQYV.

The chain combines TRBV23-1 with TRBJ2-7; D is ambiguous. TRBV23-1 is placed among ORFs of uncertain function. Trimming took off 2 bases at V and 7 bases at J, with 12 bases between the two ends. This CDR3 region has 13 residues. Written as DNA, the CDR3 is TGCGCCAGCAGTCAACACACCTCCATGGAGCAGTACGTC. This codes for CASSQHTSMEQYV.

V gene TRBV3-1 combines with J gene TRBJ2-7; D remains unclear. This CDR3 is built from 15 residues. Per the germline V gene, CDR1 is LGHDT and CDR2 is YNNKEL (reference sequence). The ends were cut back, 0 bases at V and 7 bases at J, with 16 bases in the middle. CDR3 protein: CASSQDRRIVREQYF. The CDR3 nucleotides are TGTGCCAGCAGCCAAGATCGTCGGATAGTGCGGGAGCAGTACTTC.

V is TRBV27 and J is TRBJ2-7; TRBD1 aligns across 10 bases. Looked up from germline, CDR1 is MNHEY and CDR2 is SMNVEV (reference sequence). Germline trimming cut 2 bases from V and 1 base from J; bases unmatched to any gene: 5. CDR3 length equals 16 residues. Here the CDR3 reads CASSLGGQGLSYEQYF. The CDR3 DNA reads TGTGCCAGCAGTTTAGGGGGACAGGGGCTATCCTACGAGCAGTACTTC.

J is TRBJ1-1 and V is TRBV13, with unresolved D. Trimming removed 2 bases from V and 7 bases from J, with 5 bases in between. The CDR3 totals 11 residues. Germline lookup yields CDR1 PRHDT and CDR2 FYEKMQ (reference sequence). In nucleotides, the CDR3 is TGTGCCAGCAGCTTATCGGATGAAGCTTTCTTT. The encoded protein is CASSLSDEAFF. Looking up the rest from reference TRBV13 and TRBJ1-1 gives the full variable domain: AAGVIQSPRHLIKEKRETATLKCYPIPRHDTVYWYQQGPGQDPQFLISFYEKMQSDKGSIPDRFSAQQFSDYHSELNMSSLELGDSALYFCASSLSDEAFFGQGTRLTVV.